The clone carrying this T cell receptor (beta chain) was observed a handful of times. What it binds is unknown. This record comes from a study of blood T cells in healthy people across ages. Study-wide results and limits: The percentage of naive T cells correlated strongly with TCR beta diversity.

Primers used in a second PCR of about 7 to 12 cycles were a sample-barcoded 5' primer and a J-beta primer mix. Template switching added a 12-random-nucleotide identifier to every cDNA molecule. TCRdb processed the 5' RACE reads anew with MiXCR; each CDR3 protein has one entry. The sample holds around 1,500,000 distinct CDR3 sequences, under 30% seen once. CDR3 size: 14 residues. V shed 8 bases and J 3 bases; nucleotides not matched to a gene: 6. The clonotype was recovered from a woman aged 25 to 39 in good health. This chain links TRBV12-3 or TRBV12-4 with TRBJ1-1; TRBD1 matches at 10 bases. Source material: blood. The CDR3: CASGRQGADTEAFF. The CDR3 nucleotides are TGTGCCAGCGGACGACAGGGGGCGGACACTGAAGCTTTCTTT.